Presented here are 18 T cell receptor beta chains from one specimen sequenced in a study of T cells in Graves' hyperthyroidism and ophthalmopathy. Amplification of TCR beta CDR3 regions was performed using RNA transcripts as template. A first-round RT-PCR of the TCR CDR3 used the HTBI primer set. From the multiplex PCR reads, TCRdb called clonotypes with MiXCR, one entry per CDR3 protein. Of 500,000 to 650,000 distinct CDR3 sequences in the sample, about 20% were seen once. Sequenced material: blood. Source of these receptors: a man aged 40-49 years with Graves' ophthalmopathy.

The sample holds many counts of this clonotype. The chain couples TRBV7-2 to TRBJ1-2; weak D call: TRBD1 (5 bases). Per the germline V gene, CDR1 is SGHTA and CDR2 is FQGNSA. The CDR3 is made up of 14 amino acids. The ends were cut back, 5 bases at V and 4 bases at J, with 14 bases in the middle. CDR3 residues: CASSGVATAYGYTF. DNA of the CDR3: TGTGCCAGCAGCGGGGTCGCGACAGCCTATGGCTACACCTTC.

V gene TRBV6-1 combines with J gene TRBJ1-2, with 8 nucleotides matching TRBD1. The CDR3 runs 14 residues. Germline CDR1 MNHNS, CDR2 SASEGT. The V gene end was trimmed by 5 bases and the J gene end by 7 bases; junction bases not matched to a gene: 9. The CDR3 coding sequence is TGTGCCAGCAGTCGACGACAGGGGATCTCTGGCTACACCTTC. This encodes CASSRRQGISGYTF.

This chain's CDR3 is CASSRGQGVAEAFF. The CDR3, as DNA: TGTGCCAGCAGCCGGGGACAGGGGGTGGCTGAAGCTTTCTTT. This rearrangement joins TRBV7-9 to TRBJ1-1; 11 nucleotides agree with TRBD1. Germline values: CDR1 SEHNR, CDR2 FQNEAQ (reference sequence). With V trimmed by 5 bases and J by 6 bases, 5 bases remained unmatched. The CDR3 sequence is 14 residues long.

This clonotype has ten or more counts. The V gene is TRBV30, the J gene TRBJ1-2, with 9 bases aligning to TRBD1. The trim removed 2 bases at V and 6 bases at J, leaving 10 bases unmatched. Germline assignment: CDR1 GTSNPN and CDR2 SVGIG (reference sequence). The CDR3 has 15 amino acids. The CDR3 loop is CAWSHRDRVLDGYTF. The CDR3 nucleotides are TGTGCCTGGAGTCACCGGGACAGGGTTTTAGATGGCTACACCTTC.

This clonotype appeared many times. The V gene is TRBV6-1, the J gene TRBJ2-7; D may be TRBD2 (5 bases). The CDR3 sequence is 19 residues long. From germline, CDR1 is MNHNS and CDR2 SASEGT. Trimming left V 5 bases short and J 3 bases short, with 29 bases between. This CDR3 is CASSKVVWTSGVANYEQYF. CDR3 bases: TGTGCCAGCAGTAAGGTCGTGTGGACTTCTGGAGTAGCCAACTACGAGCAGTACTTC.

The genes are TRBV20-1 and TRBJ2-1; D is possibly TRBD2 (6 bases). The CDR3 loop spans 14 amino acids. The V and J ends lost 6 bases and 1 base respectively, with 13 bases between them. The germline gives CDR1 DFQATT, CDR2 SNEGSKA (reference sequence). CDR3 DNA: TGCAGTGCCATTAGCGGTGCGTCCTACAATGAGCAGTTCTTC. This codes for CSAISGASYNEQFF.

This clonotype was detected ten times or more. The chain uses TRBV18 and TRBJ2-1; D might be TRBD2 (6 bases). V lost 4 bases and J 1 base, leaving 11 bases between the germline ends. Germline lookup yields CDR1 KGHSH and CDR2 LQKENI. CDR3 length: 15 residues. DNA for the CDR3: TGTGCCAGCTCACTTCAGGAGGGATCCTACAATGAGCAGTTCTTC. This translates into CASSLQEGSYNEQFF.

The J gene is TRBJ2-1, the V gene TRBV15; 8 bases are a match to TRBD2. CDR3 length equals 15 residues. Germline V gives CDR1 LNHNV, CDR2 YYDKDF (reference sequence). Losses at the gene ends were 0 bases for V and 14 bases for J; bases not matched to a gene: 12. The CDR3 region has the DNA TGTGCCACCAGCAGAGAATCACGCGGGGGGTCGGTGGAGTTCTTC. Amino acid sequence: CATSRESRGGSVEFF.

The V and J genes are TRBV18 and TRBJ2-1; D is unresolved. Trimming pared 3 bases from V and 8 bases from J, leaving 20 bases between. Germline values: CDR1 KGHSH, CDR2 LQKENI. This CDR3 comprises 16 residues. Here the CDR3 DNA reads TGTGCCAGCTCACCTTCCGATGTGGTTCCTAGAGATGAGCAGTTCTTC. It encodes CASSPSDVVPRDEQFF.

The rearrangement uses TRBV6-2 or TRBV6-3 and TRBJ2-7; 7 nucleotides match TRBD1. Unmatched junction bases numbered 6, after V lost 6 bases and J lost 7 bases. Germline CDR1 reads MNHEY; CDR2 reads SVGEGT. The CDR3 loop spans 12 amino acids. CDR3 sequence (DNA): TGTGCCAGCAGGACAGGGTTGTGGGAGCAGTACTTC. Its protein is CASRTGLWEQYF.

The chain employs TRBV9 and TRBJ2-1; D possibly corresponds to TRBD1 (5 bases). The CDR3 covers 15 residues. Germline V gene lookup returns CDR1 SGDLS and CDR2 YYNGEE. Trimming pared 0 bases from V and 4 bases from J, leaving 11 bases between. In DNA form, the CDR3 reads TGTGCCAGCAGCGTAGGCACAGGATTTTACAATGAGCAGTTCTTC. This gives the protein CASSVGTGFYNEQFF.

In this sample, this clonotype turned up a few times. The J gene is TRBJ2-1, the V gene TRBV5-1; D is tentatively TRBD1 or TRBD2 (5 bases each). Deletions cut 0 bases from V and 7 bases from J, with 17 bases between. The CDR3 runs to 16 residues. Germline V gene lookup returns CDR1 SGHRS and CDR2 YFSETQ. CDR3 in amino acids: CASSLAEGSRWNEQFF. The CDR3 bases are TGCGCCAGCAGCTTGGCCGAGGGGAGCCGATGGAATGAGCAGTTCTTC.

The chain carries TRBV2 and TRBJ1-5; a possible D gene is TRBD1 (5 bases). Trimming pared 6 bases from V and 3 bases from J, leaving 12 bases between. In germline, CDR1 is SNHLY, CDR2 FYNNEI. This CDR3 is 14 amino acids long. CDR3 region: CASSAGTLNQPQHF. In DNA, the CDR3 is TGTGCCAGCAGCGCCGGGACCCTCAATCAGCCCCAGCATTTT.

This clonotype was observed a handful of times. V and J are TRBV6-1 and TRBJ2-1, with TRBD2 matching over 9 bases. This CDR3 has 15 residues. Trimming removed 5 bases from V and 4 bases from J; junction bases left unmatched: 6. Germline CDR1 MNHNS, CDR2 SASEGT. CDR3 amino acids: CASSKSGGLYNEQFF. The DNA of the CDR3 is TGTGCCAGCAGTAAAAGCGGGGGGCTTTACAATGAGCAGTTCTTC.

This clonotype appeared a few times. As DNA, the CDR3 is TGCAGTGCTAAGGTTTCCTACGAGCAGTACTTC. Amino acid sequence: CSAKVSYEQYF. The rearrangement joins TRBV20-1 to TRBJ2-7; no clear D. The CDR3 runs to 11 residues. The V gene's germline CDR1 is DFQATT and CDR2 SNEGSKA (reference sequence). V lost 4 bases and J 1 base, leaving 5 bases between the germline ends.

Worth noting for this clonotype: The DNA is omitted, as the CDR3 cannot be located on it reliably, and the CDR3 follows TCRdb's listing. V gene TRBV12-3 or TRBV12-4 combines with J gene TRBJ2-2; TRBD1 is the table's D call and was not checked against the DNA. The CDR3 comprises 23 residues, both ends counted. CDR3: CASILNGAMNEQFFGPGTGELFF.

The chain couples TRBV13 to TRBJ2-3; D is perhaps TRBD1 (5 bases). Trimming removed 1 base from V and 11 bases from J, with 16 bases in between. There are 14 residues in the CDR3. Germline CDR1 and CDR2: PRHDT and FYEKMQ (reference sequence). Here the CDR3 reads CASSLEGADQGQYF. The CDR3 coding sequence is TGTGCCAGCAGCTTAGAAGGGGCAGACCAGGGGCAGTATTTT.

This chain connects TRBV28 to TRBJ1-4, with D possibly being TRBD1 (6 bases). The CDR3 extends over 14 amino acids. V lost 7 bases and J 0 bases, leaving 9 bases between the germline ends. CDR1 is MDHEN, CDR2 SYDVKM, per germline. CDR3: CASTGAATNEKLFF. The CDR3 DNA reads TGTGCCAGCACGGGGGCGGCAACTAATGAAAAACTGTTTTTT.